Shown below are 28 T cell receptor beta chains from a single sample sequenced in a study of blood T cells in healthy people across ages. Sample-barcoded 5' priming and a J-beta primer mix drove a second PCR of 7 to 11 cycles. MiXCR, run by TCRdb on the 5' RACE reads, gives a single entry per CDR3 protein. This sample has hundreds of thousands of distinct CDR3 sequences, with about 45% found just once. The sequenced material came from blood. The receptors were sampled from an elderly man in good health.

The table lists this clonotype with a few counts. Since a much larger clone is just one base distant, this may be a read error. The chain combines TRBV6-1 with TRBJ2-7, with D perhaps assigned TRBD1 or TRBD2 (5 bases each). Germline V CDR1 and CDR2: MNHNS, SASEGT. The CDR3 sequence is 19 residues long. The V and J ends lost 6 bases and 1 base respectively, with 28 bases between them. CDR3 coding DNA: TGTGCCAGCAGCCCGATGTGGGGTTCGGGACGAGCGCGTTCCTACGAGCAGTACTTC. Its protein is CASSPMWGSGRARSYEQYF.

This clonotype was detected only a few times. This rearrangement joins TRBV10-3 to TRBJ2-7; possibly TRBD1 for D (6 bases). CDR1 and CDR2 from the germline V gene are ENHRY and SYGVKD. The CDR3 runs to 11 residues. V lost 10 bases and J lost 3, with 10 bases in between. DNA of the CDR3: TGTGCCACCCTCAGGGGCTACGAGCAGTACTTC. Protein product: CATLRGYEQYF.

The chain is built from TRBV5-8 and TRBJ2-1; 10 bases line up with TRBD2. V lost 5 bases and J lost 5; bases outside the gene matches: 1. Per the germline V gene, CDR1 is SGHTS and CDR2 is YDEGEE. The CDR3 totals 13 residues. This CDR3 reads CASRGLANNEQFF. The CDR3 DNA sequence: TGTGCCAGCAGGGGACTAGCGAACAATGAGCAGTTCTTC.

V is TRBV28 and J is TRBJ2-7; D is perhaps TRBD1 (5 bases). CDR1 and CDR2 from the germline V gene are MDHEN and SYDVKM. The CDR3 covers 14 residues. With 2 bases removed from V and 4 bases from J, the gap between germline ends came to 12 bases. CDR3 nucleotide sequence: TGTGCCAGCAGTTTACCGCAGGGCCTGTACGAGCAGTACTTC. Translating it yields CASSLPQGLYEQYF.

The J gene is TRBJ2-7, the V gene TRBV20-1, with 8 bases matching TRBD1. Germline CDR1 DFQATT, CDR2 SNEGSKA (reference sequence). The CDR3 runs 11 residues. The CDR3: CRAGGAYEQYF. The CDR3 nucleotides read TGCAGGGCAGGGGGCGCCTACGAGCAGTACTTC.

As regards this clonotype: A much larger clonotype is one base distant, so this may be a read error. The chain links TRBV4-3 to TRBJ2-1; D is perhaps TRBD1 (8 bases). Looked up from germline, CDR1 is LGHNA and CDR2 is YSLEER. Between the trimmed V and J ends, which lost 3 bases and 13 bases, there was a span of 19 bases. This CDR3 comprises 14 residues. CDR3 amino acids: CASSQDRVRETQFF. The CDR3 DNA is TGCGCCAGCAGCCAGGACAGGGTGCGGGAGACCCAGTTCTTC.

The gene calls are TRBV12-3 or TRBV12-4 and TRBJ1-1; possible D gene TRBD1, 6 bases. Trimming took 1 base from V and 3 from J, leaving 15 bases between them. The CDR3 contains 16 residues. The CDR3 DNA reads TGTGCCAGCAGTTTAGGTCCGGGGAGGGGGTACACTGAAGCTTTCTTT. Its protein product is CASSLGPGRGYTEAFF.

In its sample, this clonotype was seen a few times. The rearrangement joins TRBV6-5 to TRBJ2-7; D assignment may be TRBD1 or TRBD2 (6 bases each). Trimming removed 2 bases from V and 4 bases from J, with 12 bases in between. Per germline, CDR1 MNHEY and CDR2 SVGAGI. This CDR3 has 14 amino acids. The CDR3 sequence is CASSYAQGRYEQYF. CDR3 coding DNA: TGTGCCAGCAGTTACGCGCAGGGGAGGTACGAGCAGTACTTC.

This chain connects TRBV28 to TRBJ2-1; maybe TRBD2 (6 bases). The germline CDR1 and CDR2 sequences are MDHEN and SYDVKM. Trimming took 6 bases from V and 4 from J, leaving 25 bases between them. The CDR3 covers 18 residues. CDR3 residues: CASSDPPPGLLLYNEQFF. CDR3 DNA sequence: TGTGCCAGCAGCGATCCACCTCCCGGACTACTTCTGTACAATGAGCAGTTCTTC.

This clonotype was observed a single time. A much more abundant neighbour one base away suggests this may be a read error. V usage is TRBV6-6 and J usage is TRBJ2-4; the D call may be TRBD1 or TRBD2 (5 bases each). Germline V gene data show CDR1 as MNHNY and CDR2 as SVGAGI (reference sequence). The CDR3 sequence is 16 residues long. CDR3 in amino acids: CANSYRGALAKNIQYF. CDR3 sequence (DNA): TGTGCCAACAGTTATCGGGGCGCTCTAGCCAAAAACATTCAGTACTTC.

The V call is TRBV3-1, the J call TRBJ2-7; D call uncertain. Germline V lookup: CDR1 LGHDT, CDR2 YNNKEL (reference sequence). This CDR3 has 16 residues. V lost 0 bases and J lost 3, with 15 bases in between. The DNA for the CDR3 is TGTGCCAGCAGCCAAGATAGAGGCAGCTTTCACTACGAGCAGTACTTC. This encodes CASSQDRGSFHYEQYF.

Only a few counts were recorded for this clonotype. The V gene is TRBV18, the J gene TRBJ1-2; D remains ambiguous. V dropped 3 bases and J dropped 6 bases, with 11 bases sitting between them. Germline-derived CDR1 and CDR2 are KGHSH and LQKENI. This CDR3 is 13 amino acids long. In DNA, the CDR3 is TGTGCCAGCTCACCCGAACCCGACCATGGCTACACCTTC. As protein: CASSPEPDHGYTF.

This chain joins TRBV6-2 or TRBV6-3 and TRBJ2-3; D is perhaps TRBD1 (6 bases). The length of the CDR3 is 17 residues. Germline V lookup: CDR1 MNHEY, CDR2 SVGEGT. Trimming took 6 bases from V and 0 from J, leaving 19 bases between them. Written as DNA, the CDR3 is TGTGCCAGCAGCCGAGACAGGCGCCCAGCGAGCACAGATACGCAGTATTTT. It translates to CASSRDRRPASTDTQYF.

CDR3 region: CASSYLRPNEKLFF. For the CDR3, the DNA is TGCGCCAGCAGCTACCTTCGCCCTAATGAAAAACTGTTTTTT. The chain has TRBV4-1 and TRBJ1-4; D unclear. Germline loops: CDR1 MGHRA, CDR2 YSYEKL. This CDR3 region has 14 residues. Deletions cut 5 bases from V and 3 bases from J, with 10 bases between.

This clonotype was seen a few times. The chain employs TRBV9 and TRBJ2-2; D is ambiguous. CDR1 SGDLS and CDR2 YYNGEE come from the germline V gene. This CDR3 has 16 residues. V was trimmed by 3 bases and J by 4 bases, leaving 16 bases between them. The CDR3 protein is CASSGEALSGTGELFF. In nucleotides, the CDR3 is TGTGCCAGCAGCGGAGAGGCTTTGTCAGGCACCGGGGAGCTGTTTTTT.

The chain has TRBV24-1 and TRBJ2-3; no definite D call. Trimming removed 3 bases from V and 2 bases from J, with 14 bases in between. This CDR3 comprises 16 residues. Germline V gene data show CDR1 as KGHDR and CDR2 as SFDVKD. The CDR3 DNA follows: TGTGCCACCAGTGATCCCGGCGGTTTGTCCACAGATACGCAGTATTTT. Its translation: CATSDPGGLSTDTQYF.

The rearrangement joins TRBV7-9 to TRBJ1-1; D remains ambiguous. Trimming left V 4 bases short and J 6 bases short, with 21 bases between. Germline V lookup: CDR1 SEHNR, CDR2 FQNEAQ (reference sequence). CDR3 length equals 16 residues. CDR3 sequence: CASSSSGRVGGAEAFF. Written as DNA, the CDR3 is TGTGCCAGCAGCTCAAGCGGGCGGGTGGGAGGAGCTGAAGCTTTCTTT.

This rearrangement joins TRBV6-2 or TRBV6-3 to TRBJ1-1; D is ambiguous. V dropped 6 bases and J dropped 0 bases, with 17 bases sitting between them. Germline V gene data show CDR1 as MNHEY and CDR2 as SVGEGT. The CDR3 extends over 16 amino acids. CDR3 DNA sequence: TGTGCCAGCAGCTCCCCCGGACGGAATATGAACACTGAAGCTTTCTTT. Translated: CASSSPGRNMNTEAFF.

Points on this clonotype: This may come from a read error, since a much larger clone is one base off. This sequence joins TRBV6-5 and TRBJ2-7; D gene ambiguous. Germline loops: CDR1 MNHEY, CDR2 SVGAGI. The germline V and J ends were trimmed by 10 bases and 2 bases, with 15 bases remaining between them. The CDR3 is 13 residues long. DNA of the CDR3: TGTGCCACACAAAAGGAGAGCCCCTACGAGCAGTACTTC. It codes for CATQKESPYEQYF.

This clonotype was observed a few times. The V gene is TRBV20-1, the J gene TRBJ1-6, with 12 bases matching TRBD1. This CDR3 region has 16 residues. J gave up 9 bases and V 0 bases, and 6 bases lay outside the gene matches. From germline, CDR1 is DFQATT and CDR2 SNEGSKA (reference sequence). The CDR3 protein is CSARDVGQGASSPLHF. The CDR3 DNA is TGCAGTGCTAGAGACGTGGGACAGGGGGCCAGTTCACCCCTCCACTTT.

In its sample, this clonotype was seen many times. The chain employs TRBV6-5 and TRBJ2-4; weak D call: TRBD1 (5 bases). The DNA matches TRBJ2-7 better at its end, which makes the J call doubtful. The CDR3 is 13 amino acids. The V gene's germline CDR1 is MNHEY and CDR2 SVGAGI. In DNA, the CDR3 is TGTGCCAGCAGTGATTCCCGACAGTCCGAGCAGTACTTC. Translation: CASSDSRQSEQYF.

In this sample, this clonotype turned up a few times. The V call is TRBV5-1, the J call TRBJ2-5; TRBD2 matches at 8 bases. The ends lost 0 bases at V and 4 bases at J; junction bases unmatched: 11. CDR3 size: 17 residues. CDR1 and CDR2 (germline): SGHRS, YFSETQ. In nucleotides, the CDR3 is TGCGCCAGCAGCTTGGGCGGACTAGCCACTTTTCGAGAGACCCAGTACTTC. Its protein product is CASSLGGLATFRETQYF.

The rearrangement joins TRBV29-1 to TRBJ2-2; D not certain. V lost 4 bases and J 1 base, leaving 7 bases between the germline ends. Germline assignment: CDR1 SQVTM and CDR2 ANQGSEA. The CDR3 sequence is 13 residues long. DNA of the CDR3: TGCAGCGTTGCCTCAGTGAACACCGGGGAGCTGTTTTTT. This gives the protein CSVASVNTGELFF.

This clonotype showed up many times. The chain has TRBV7-9 and TRBJ2-5; D uncertain. Germline lookup yields CDR1 SEHNR and CDR2 FQNEAQ (reference sequence). V lost 5 bases and J 1 base, leaving 11 bases between the germline ends. The length of the CDR3 is 14 residues. The CDR3 loop is CASSREASQETQYF. For the CDR3, the DNA is TGTGCCAGCAGCCGCGAGGCCTCCCAAGAGACCCAGTACTTC.

V is TRBV12-3 or TRBV12-4 and J is TRBJ2-1; tentatively, D is TRBD1 (5 bases). CDR3 length equals 16 residues. Trimming cost V 1 base and J 4 bases, with 14 bases left between them. CDR3 region: CASSLGVGASYNEQFF. CDR3 coding DNA: TGTGCCAGCAGTTTAGGGGTTGGGGCCTCATACAATGAGCAGTTCTTC.

The chain is built from TRBV9 and TRBJ2-6; no reliable D call. This CDR3 is 16 amino acids long. CDR1 is SGDLS and CDR2 is YYNGEE in the germline V gene. Deletions cut 0 bases from V and 2 bases from J, with 9 bases between. The CDR3 reads CASSVAGVPGANVLTF. Here the CDR3 DNA reads TGTGCCAGCAGCGTAGCCGGAGTTCCTGGGGCCAACGTCCTGACTTTC.

This clonotype was seen a handful of times. V and J are TRBV12-3 or TRBV12-4 and TRBJ2-1, with 11 positions matching TRBD2. Trimming took 2 bases from V and 7 from J; bases not matched to a gene: 13. The CDR3 extends over 18 amino acids. The CDR3 coding sequence is TGTGCCAGCAGTTTATTGGTCCGTACTAGCGGGAGTCGGAATGAGCAGTTCTTC. Encoded protein: CASSLLVRTSGSRNEQFF.

This chain joins TRBV9 and TRBJ2-1; perhaps TRBD1 as D (7 bases). The CDR3 sequence is 14 residues long. Trimming stripped 4 bases from V and 4 bases from J, with 12 bases between. Germline V gene sequence: CDR1 SGDLS, CDR2 YYNGEE. The CDR3 DNA is TGTGCCAGCAGCCCAGGGGGGTGGTACAATGAGCAGTTCTTC. Amino acids: CASSPGGWYNEQFF.